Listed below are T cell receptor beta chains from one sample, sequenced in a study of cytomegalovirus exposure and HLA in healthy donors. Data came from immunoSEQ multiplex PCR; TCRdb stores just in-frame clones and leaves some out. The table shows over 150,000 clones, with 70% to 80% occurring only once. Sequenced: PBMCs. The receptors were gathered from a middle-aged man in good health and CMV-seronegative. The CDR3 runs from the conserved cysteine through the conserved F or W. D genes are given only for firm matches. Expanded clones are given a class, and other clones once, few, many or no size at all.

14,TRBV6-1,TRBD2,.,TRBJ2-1,CASSRRGEGDEQFF,TGTGCCAGCAGCAGGCGCGGGGAGGGCGATGAGCAGTTCTTC
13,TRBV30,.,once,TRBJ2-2,CAWTYLRTGELFF,TGTGCCTGGACCTATTTGAGGACCGGGGAGCTGTTTTTT
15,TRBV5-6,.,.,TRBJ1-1,CASSPQGNWGTEAFF,TGTGCCAGCAGCCCTCAGGGTAATTGGGGCACTGAAGCTTTCTTT
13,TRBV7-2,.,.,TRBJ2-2,CASSLAHPGELFF,TGTGCCAGCAGCTTAGCCCATCCCGGGGAGCTGTTTTTT
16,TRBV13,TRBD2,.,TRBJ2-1,CASSPQGLARTWEQFF,TGTGCCAGCAGCCCACAGGGACTAGCGCGAACTTGGGAGCAGTTCTTC
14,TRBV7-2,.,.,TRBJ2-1,CASSLYRTDSEQFF,TGTGCCAGCAGCCTGTACCGGACAGATAGTGAGCAGTTCTTC
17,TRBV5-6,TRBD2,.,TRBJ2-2,CASSLGLAGNENGELFF,TGTGCCAGCAGCTTGGGACTAGCGGGAAATGAGAACGGGGAGCTGTTTTTT
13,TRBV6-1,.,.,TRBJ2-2,CASWGPDTGELFF,TGTGCCAGCTGGGGGCCGGACACCGGGGAGCTGTTTTTT
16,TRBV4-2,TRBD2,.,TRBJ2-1,CASSQDLAGGVYEQFF,TGTGCCAGCAGCCAAGATCTAGCGGGAGGCGTCTATGAGCAGTTCTTC
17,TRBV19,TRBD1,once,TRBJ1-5,CASSRPGTGQSYQPQHF,TGTGCCAGTAGTAGGCCGGGGACAGGGCAAAGCTACCAGCCCCAGCATTTT
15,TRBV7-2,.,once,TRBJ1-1,CASSLYRVENTEAFF,TGTGCCAGCAGCTTGTACAGGGTGGAGAACACTGAAGCTTTCTTT
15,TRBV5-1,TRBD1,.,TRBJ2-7,CASSGDRLSSYEQYF,TGCGCCAGCAGCGGGGACAGGCTCAGCTCCTACGAGCAGTACTTC
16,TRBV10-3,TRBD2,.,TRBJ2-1,CAISERGTSGYNEQFF,TGTGCCATCAGTGAGCGGGGGACTAGCGGCTACAATGAGCAGTTCTTC
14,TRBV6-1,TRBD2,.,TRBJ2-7,CASSDSGRAVEQYF,TGTGCCAGCAGTGACAGCGGGAGGGCCGTCGAGCAGTACTTC
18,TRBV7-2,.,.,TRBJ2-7,CASSLVAIGRTITYEQYF,TGTGCCAGCAGCTTAGTTGCTATCGGGAGAACTATTACCTACGAGCAGTACTTC
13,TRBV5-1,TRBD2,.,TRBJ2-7,CASSREGPYEQYF,TGCGCCAGCAGCCGGGAGGGCCCTTACGAGCAGTACTTC
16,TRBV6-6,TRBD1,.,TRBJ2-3,CASSYPRGRGADTQYF,TGTGCCAGCAGTTACCCCAGGGGGCGAGGGGCAGATACGCAGTATTTT
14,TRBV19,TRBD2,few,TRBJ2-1,CASSGLADYNEQFF,TGTGCCAGCTCGGGACTAGCAGATTACAATGAGCAGTTCTTC
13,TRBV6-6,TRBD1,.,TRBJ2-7,CAARQGVDDEQYF,TGTGCCGCGAGACAGGGAGTGGACGACGAGCAGTACTTC
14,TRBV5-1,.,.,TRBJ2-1,CASSLWRSYNEQFF,TGCGCCAGCAGCTTATGGAGGTCCTACAATGAGCAGTTCTTC
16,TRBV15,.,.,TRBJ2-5,CATSRDRSSAKETQYF,TGTGCCACCAGCAGAGATAGGAGTAGCGCGAAAGAGACCCAGTACTTC
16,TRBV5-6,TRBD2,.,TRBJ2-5,CASSSLGLAVKETQYF,TGTGCCAGCAGCTCCCTCGGACTAGCGGTTAAAGAGACCCAGTACTTC
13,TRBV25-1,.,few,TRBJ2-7,CASSDRSKSEQYF,TGTGCCAGCAGTGACAGGTCGAAAAGCGAGCAGTACTTC
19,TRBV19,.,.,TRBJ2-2,CASSTMDLTRDSNTGELFF,TGTGCCAGTAGTACGATGGATTTAACGCGGGACAGCAACACCGGGGAGCTGTTTTTT
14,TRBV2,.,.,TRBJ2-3,CASSEGAGTDTQYF,TGTGCCAGCAGTGAGGGGGCCGGCACAGATACGCAGTATTTT
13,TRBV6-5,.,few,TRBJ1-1,CASSDNTNTEAFF,TGTGCCAGCAGTGACAACACGAACACTGAAGCTTTCTTT
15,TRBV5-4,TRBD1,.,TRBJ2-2,CASSLDRGDTGELFF,TGTGCCAGCAGCTTGGACAGGGGGGACACCGGGGAGCTGTTTTTT
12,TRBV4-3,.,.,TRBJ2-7,CASSQDGGEQYF,TGCGCCAGCAGCCAAGATGGAGGCGAGCAGTACTTC
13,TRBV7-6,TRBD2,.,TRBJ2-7,CASSPAGTREQYF,TGTGCCAGCAGCCCCGCAGGGACTAGGGAGCAGTACTTC
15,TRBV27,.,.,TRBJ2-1,CASSLGRGSYNEQFF,TGTGCCAGCAGTTTAGGGCGGGGCTCCTACAATGAGCAGTTCTTC
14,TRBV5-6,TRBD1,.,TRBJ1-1,CASSLLQGRTEAFF,TGTGCCAGCAGCTTACTACAGGGGCGGACTGAAGCTTTCTTT
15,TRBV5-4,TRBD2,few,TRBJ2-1,CASSLVGTSGAEQFF,TGTGCCAGCAGCTTGGTCGGGACTAGCGGAGCAGAGCAGTTCTTC
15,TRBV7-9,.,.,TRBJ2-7,CSSSLEGLMAHEQYF,TGTTCCAGCAGCTTAGAGGGACTTATGGCCCACGAGCAGTACTTC
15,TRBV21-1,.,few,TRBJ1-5,CASSRGDRVGQPQHF,TGTGCCAGCAGCCGCGGGGACAGGGTTGGACAGCCCCAGCATTTT
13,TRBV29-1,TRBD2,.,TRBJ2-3,CSVGTSGTDTQYF,TGCAGCGTTGGGACTAGCGGCACAGATACGCAGTATTTT
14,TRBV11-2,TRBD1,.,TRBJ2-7,CASSTGQGTYEQYF,TGTGCCAGCAGCACAGGACAGGGTACCTACGAGCAGTACTTC
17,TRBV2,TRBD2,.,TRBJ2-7,CASTPLSLAGGPHEQYF,TGTGCCAGCACCCCCCTTTCACTAGCGGGAGGGCCTCACGAGCAGTACTTC
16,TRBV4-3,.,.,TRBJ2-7,CASSPPRGPSSYEQYF,TGCGCCAGCAGCCCGCCCCGTGGGCCCAGCTCCTACGAGCAGTACTTC
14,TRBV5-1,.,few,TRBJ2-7,CASSGNTGPYEQYF,TGCGCCAGCAGCGGGAATACAGGGCCCTACGAGCAGTACTTC